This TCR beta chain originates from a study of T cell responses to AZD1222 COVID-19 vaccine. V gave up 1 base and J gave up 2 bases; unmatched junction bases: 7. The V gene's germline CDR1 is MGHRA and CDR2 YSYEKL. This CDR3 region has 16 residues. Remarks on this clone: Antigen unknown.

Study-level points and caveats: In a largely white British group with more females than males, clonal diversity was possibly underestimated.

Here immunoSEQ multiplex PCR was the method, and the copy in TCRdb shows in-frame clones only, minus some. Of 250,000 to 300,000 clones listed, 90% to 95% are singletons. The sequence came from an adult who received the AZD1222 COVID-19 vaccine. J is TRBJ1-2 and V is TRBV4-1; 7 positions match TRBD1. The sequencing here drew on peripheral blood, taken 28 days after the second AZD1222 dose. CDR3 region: CASSQVVRGRNYGYTF. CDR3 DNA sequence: TGCGCCAGCAGCCAAGTTGTCAGGGGGAGGAACTATGGCTACACCTTC.